A selection of T cell receptor beta chains follows, all from one sample in a study of blood T cell repertoires in COVID-19. The protocol was immunoSEQ multiplex PCR, while the TCRdb copy is restricted to in-frame clones and leaves out a portion. The table records about 50,000 clones, approximately 83% of them present only once. The specimen was peripheral blood. These receptors originate from a man aged 40-55 years with acute or convalescent COVID-19. CDR3s include the opening cysteine and the closing phenylalanine or tryptophan. D genes are given only for firm matches. The listing skips clone size in some rows; elsewhere it reads once, few, many or a size class.

clone size: -; J gene: TRBJ1-6; D gene: -; V gene: TRBV5-1; CDR3 protein: CASSLNQGSPLHF; CDR3 DNA: TGCGCCAGCAGCTTGAATCAGGGCTCACCCCTCCACTTT
clone size: -; J gene: TRBJ1-6; D gene: TRBD1; V gene: TRBV18; CDR3 protein: CASSGLQGEPLHF; CDR3 DNA: TGTGCCAGCTCAGGTCTCCAGGGGGAGCCCCTCCACTTT
clone size: -; J gene: TRBJ1-1; D gene: -; V gene: TRBV9; CDR3 protein: CASSARQNTEAFF; CDR3 DNA: TGTGCCAGCAGCGCCAGACAGAACACTGAAGCTTTCTTT
clone size: -; J gene: TRBJ1-5; D gene: TRBD1; V gene: TRBV27; CDR3 protein: CASSPSRDRVPQPQHF; CDR3 DNA: TGTGCCAGCAGTCCCTCCCGCGACAGGGTTCCTCAGCCCCAGCATTTT
clone size: -; J gene: TRBJ1-2; D gene: -; V gene: TRBV25-1; CDR3 protein: CASSELGAGKYGYTF; CDR3 DNA: TGTGCCAGCAGTGAATTAGGAGCAGGGAAGTATGGCTACACCTTC
clone size: -; J gene: TRBJ2-1; D gene: TRBD2; V gene: TRBV6-5; CDR3 protein: CATASGGGYNEQFF; CDR3 DNA: TGTGCCACCGCATCGGGGGGGGGCTACAATGAGCAGTTCTTC
clone size: -; J gene: TRBJ1-5; D gene: -; V gene: TRBV19; CDR3 protein: CASREVRRSNQPQHF; CDR3 DNA: TGTGCCAGTAGAGAGGTCCGGAGGAGCAATCAGCCCCAGCATTTT
clone size: -; J gene: TRBJ1-1; D gene: -; V gene: TRBV19; CDR3 protein: CASRDWTRYTEAFF; CDR3 DNA: TGTGCCAGTAGAGATTGGACACGATACACTGAAGCTTTCTTT
clone size: once; J gene: TRBJ1-2; D gene: TRBD1; V gene: TRBV4-2; CDR3 protein: CASSQDRTGTYGYTF; CDR3 DNA: TGTGCCAGCAGCCAAGACCGGACAGGAACCTATGGCTACACCTTC
clone size: -; J gene: TRBJ2-1; D gene: TRBD1; V gene: TRBV28; CDR3 protein: CATLGAGQGYNEQFF; CDR3 DNA: TGTGCCACCCTAGGGGCGGGACAGGGTTACAATGAGCAGTTCTTC
clone size: -; J gene: TRBJ1-4; D gene: -; V gene: TRBV7-8; CDR3 protein: CASSLGQFNEKLFF; CDR3 DNA: TGTGCCAGCAGCTTAGGGCAGTTTAATGAAAAACTGTTTTTT
clone size: -; J gene: TRBJ1-3; D gene: TRBD1; V gene: TRBV30; CDR3 protein: CAWSVQGGPSGNTIYF; CDR3 DNA: TGTGCCTGGAGTGTACAAGGGGGCCCCTCTGGAAACACCATATATTTT
clone size: -; J gene: TRBJ2-5; D gene: TRBD2; V gene: TRBV9; CDR3 protein: CASSVSTGTSGGGAKETQYF; CDR3 DNA: TGTGCCAGCAGCGTCTCAACCGGGACTAGCGGGGGGGGAGCGAAAGAGACCCAGTACTTC
clone size: few; J gene: TRBJ1-2; D gene: -; V gene: TRBV6-5; CDR3 protein: CASSYSRRDNYGYTF; CDR3 DNA: TGTGCCAGCAGTTACTCGAGGCGAGATAACTATGGCTACACCTTC
clone size: -; J gene: TRBJ2-1; D gene: TRBD2; V gene: TRBV7-2; CDR3 protein: CASSLASGGLSYNEQFF; CDR3 DNA: TGTGCCAGCAGCTTAGCATCGGGGGGGCTCTCCTACAATGAGCAGTTCTTC
clone size: -; J gene: TRBJ1-2; D gene: -; V gene: TRBV19; CDR3 protein: CASGDRTYGYTF; CDR3 DNA: TGTGCCAGTGGAGACAGGACCTATGGCTACACCTTC
clone size: -; J gene: TRBJ1-5; D gene: -; V gene: TRBV6-5; CDR3 protein: CASRPQGGQPQHF; CDR3 DNA: TGTGCCAGCAGACCCCAGGGAGGGCAGCCCCAGCATTTT
clone size: -; J gene: TRBJ2-2; D gene: -; V gene: TRBV5-7; CDR3 protein: CASTGKNTGELFF; CDR3 DNA: TGTGCCAGTACAGGGAAAAACACCGGGGAGCTGTTTTTT
clone size: few; J gene: TRBJ1-1; D gene: -; V gene: TRBV29-1; CDR3 protein: CSVTIGNTEAFF; CDR3 DNA: TGCAGCGTCACTATAGGGAACACTGAAGCTTTCTTT
clone size: -; J gene: TRBJ1-5; D gene: TRBD1; V gene: TRBV5-6; CDR3 protein: CASSWGQGGQPQHF; CDR3 DNA: TGTGCCAGCAGCTGGGGACAGGGGGGACAGCCCCAGCATTTT
clone size: -; J gene: TRBJ1-1; D gene: -; V gene: TRBV18; CDR3 protein: CASSSREATEAFF; CDR3 DNA: TGTGCCAGCTCATCCAGGGAGGCGACTGAAGCTTTCTTT
clone size: -; J gene: TRBJ2-1; D gene: TRBD1; V gene: TRBV30; CDR3 protein: CAWSRGDSKFF; CDR3 DNA: TGTGCCTGGTCCCGAGGGGACAGTAAGTTCTTC
clone size: -; J gene: TRBJ2-7; D gene: TRBD2; V gene: TRBV5-6; CDR3 protein: CASRSYGRREDEQYF; CDR3 DNA: TGTGCCAGCAGGTCGTACGGCAGGCGGGAGGACGAGCAGTACTTC
clone size: -; J gene: TRBJ2-1; D gene: TRBD2; V gene: TRBV19; CDR3 protein: CASRLAGGLSSYNEQFF; CDR3 DNA: TGTGCCAGTAGACTAGCGGGAGGGCTGAGCTCCTACAATGAGCAGTTCTTC
clone size: once; J gene: TRBJ1-1; D gene: -; V gene: TRBV2; CDR3 protein: CASSGEVPGAFF; CDR3 DNA: TGTGCCAGCAGTGGGGAGGTGCCTGGGGCTTTCTTT
clone size: -; J gene: TRBJ2-5; D gene: -; V gene: TRBV5-4; CDR3 protein: CASSLQAAETQYF; CDR3 DNA: TGTGCCAGCAGCTTACAGGCAGCAGAGACCCAGTACTTC
clone size: few; J gene: TRBJ1-6; D gene: TRBD1; V gene: TRBV7-8; CDR3 protein: CASSPDRGSSYNSPLHF; CDR3 DNA: TGTGCCAGCAGCCCGGACAGGGGGAGTTCCTATAATTCACCCCTCCACTTT
clone size: once; J gene: TRBJ1-1; D gene: -; V gene: TRBV6-5; CDR3 protein: CASSYSNRLMNTEAFF; CDR3 DNA: TGTGCCAGCAGTTACTCGAACCGACTAATGAACACTGAAGCTTTCTTT
clone size: -; J gene: TRBJ1-2; D gene: TRBD1; V gene: TRBV27; CDR3 protein: CASSQGGAYGYTF; CDR3 DNA: TGTGCCAGCAGTCAGGGGGGCGCATATGGCTACACCTTC